One and the same sample provided the 21 T cell receptor beta chains below, sequenced in a study of blood T cells in healthy people across ages. Sample-barcoded 5' priming and a J-beta primer mix drove a second PCR of about 6 to 11 cycles. TCRdb redid the calling of the 5' RACE reads with MiXCR, one entry per CDR3 protein. The repertoire includes 780,000 or so distinct CDR3 sequences, 56% of them detected once, and about 26% sits in the top ten. The sequenced material came from blood. Receptors originate from a man aged 35 to 55 in good health.

The gene calls are TRBV20-1 and TRBJ2-3; a weak D match, TRBD1 (5 bases). V gave up 6 bases and J gave up 2 bases, with 15 bases separating them. The length of the CDR3 is 14 residues. Germline V gives CDR1 DFQATT, CDR2 SNEGSKA (reference sequence). DNA of the CDR3: TGCAGTGCACCCCGACAGCCCGCCACAGATACGCAGTATTTT. Residues: CSAPRQPATDTQYF.

The chain carries TRBV5-5 and TRBJ1-2; D perhaps matches TRBD1 (5 bases). Per the germline V gene, CDR1 is SGHKS and CDR2 is YYEKEE (reference sequence). This CDR3 is built from 16 residues. The V end lost 2 bases, the J end lost 4 bases, and 18 bases lay between the germline ends. The CDR3 sequence: CASSFPVGGGFYGYTF. The CDR3 nucleotides read TGTGCCAGCAGCTTTCCAGTCGGCGGGGGATTCTATGGCTACACCTTC.

This chain uses TRBV5-1 with TRBJ2-3; no reliable D call. Germline V gene sequence: CDR1 SGHRS, CDR2 YFSETQ. The CDR3 has 17 amino acids. V was shortened by 4 bases and J by 1 base, with 19 bases between the two germline ends. CDR3 bases: TGCGCCAGCAGCACTCCCTCCCTGATTCGGGGCACAGATACGCAGTATTTT. Protein product: CASSTPSLIRGTDTQYF.

This clonotype was seen more than once but under ten times. This sequence joins TRBV27 and TRBJ1-2; 9 bases are shared with TRBD1. V lost 5 bases and J lost 6; bases outside the gene matches: 13. Germline-derived CDR1 and CDR2 are MNHEY and SMNVEV (reference sequence). CDR3 length equals 16 residues. The CDR3 sequence is CASSEGQGPVDDGYTF. CDR3 DNA sequence: TGTGCCAGCAGTGAGGGACAGGGCCCTGTTGATGATGGCTACACCTTC.

This clonotype has just a few counts. V gene TRBV7-2 combines with J gene TRBJ2-5, with TRBD2 identical over 8 bases. Germline values: CDR1 SGHTA, CDR2 FQGNSA. With 4 bases clipped from V and 3 bases from J, the junction kept 4 bases outside the gene matches. This CDR3 region has 14 residues. CDR3 sequence (DNA): TGTGCCAGCAGCTCAGGGACTAGAGAAGAGACCCAGTACTTC. It encodes CASSSGTREETQYF.

The J gene is TRBJ1-2, the V gene TRBV4-2; a possible D gene is TRBD1 (5 bases). CDR3 length equals 15 residues. Germline CDR1 and CDR2: LGHNA and YNFKEQ. V was clipped by 0 bases and J by 8 bases, with 16 bases between them. The CDR3 coding sequence is TGTGCCAGCAGCCAAGAGAGGGGTAGCCTTTGGGGCTACACCTTC. Translated: CASSQERGSLWGYTF.

The V call is TRBV3-1, the J call TRBJ2-5; no reliable D call. The DNA end favors TRBJ2-7, so the J call may be wrong. The CDR3 loop spans 13 amino acids. The germline gives CDR1 LGHDT, CDR2 YNNKEL (reference sequence). CDR3 sequence (DNA): TGTGCCAGCAGCAGGTCGGCTCTCTACGAGCAGTACTTC. Encoded protein: CASSRSALYEQYF.

V usage is TRBV10-3 and J usage is TRBJ2-5, with D maybe TRBD1 (5 bases). This CDR3 contains 13 residues. CDR1 and CDR2 from the germline V gene are ENHRY and SYGVKD. Trimming stripped 4 bases from V and 3 bases from J, with 9 bases between. The CDR3 here is CAISARVEETQYF. CDR3 sequence (DNA): TGTGCCATCAGTGCCAGGGTAGAAGAGACCCAGTACTTC.

The V gene is TRBV6-5, the J gene TRBJ1-2, with a tentative D call TRBD1 (6 bases). Germline V gene sequence: CDR1 MNHEY, CDR2 SVGAGI. CDR3 length: 18 residues. V was pared by 0 bases and J by 2 bases, with 19 bases between. In nucleotides, the CDR3 is TGTGCCAGCAGTTACTCGGTTGTAGGGGGTGGGGGAAACTATGGCTACACCTTC. The encoded protein is CASSYSVVGGGGNYGYTF.

J is TRBJ1-1 and V is TRBV7-2; D remains unclear. V was cut by 7 bases and J by 1 base, with 10 bases left in between. Germline values: CDR1 SGHTA, CDR2 FQGNSA. The CDR3 consists of 13 residues. CDR3 sequence reads: CASTQTRNTEAFF. The CDR3 DNA reads TGTGCCAGCACCCAGACGCGGAACACTGAAGCTTTCTTT. Filled out from reference TRBV7-2 and TRBJ1-1, the complete variable domain reads GAGVSQSPSNKVTEKGKDVELRCDPISGHTALYWYRQSLGQGLEFLIYFQGNSAPDKSGLPSDRFSAERTGGSVSTLTIQRTQQEDSAVYLCASTQTRNTEAFFGQGTRLTVV.

The rearrangement joins TRBV5-6 to TRBJ1-1; tentative D call: TRBD1 (6 bases). The CDR3 has 15 amino acids. V lost 0 bases to trimming and J lost 2 bases, with 11 bases between them. Germline loops: CDR1 SGHDT, CDR2 YYEEEE. Written as DNA, the CDR3 is TGTGCCAGCAGCTTGGGATGGGGGGCCAACACTGAAGCTTTCTTT. Translation gives CASSLGWGANTEAFF.

The J gene is TRBJ2-2, the V gene TRBV6-5; D unclear. Germline CDR1 reads MNHEY; CDR2 reads SVGAGI. This CDR3 comprises 12 residues. Trimming cost V 11 bases and J 1 base, with 8 bases left between them. In nucleotides, the CDR3 is TGTGCCGGAAAAGGGAACACCGGGGAGCTGTTTTTT. Amino acid sequence: CAGKGNTGELFF.

CDR3 region: CASSPPVAGGCIQYF. The CDR3 DNA reads TGTGCCAGCAGTCCCCCGGTAGCGGGAGGGTGTATTCAGTACTTC. The gene calls are TRBV6-5 and TRBJ2-4; TRBD2 matches 11 bases. Germline CDR1 is MNHEY and CDR2 is SVGAGI. The CDR3 contains 15 residues. The junction had 10 bases not matched to a gene; V was cut back by 5 bases and J by 10 bases.

The chain recombines TRBV10-3 with TRBJ1-4; D is undetermined. Trimming stripped 6 bases from V and 4 bases from J, with 15 bases between. CDR1 is ENHRY and CDR2 is SYGVKD in the germline V gene. This CDR3 region has 15 residues. As DNA, the CDR3 is TGTGCCATCAGCGATGGCGGCGGAGGTAATGAAAAACTGTTTTTT. Protein: CAISDGGGGNEKLFF.

This clonotype has more than one count but fewer than ten. V is TRBV3-1 and J is TRBJ1-2; D call uncertain. Germline assignment: CDR1 LGHDT and CDR2 YNNKEL (reference sequence). The CDR3 runs 14 residues. Trimming removed 1 base at V and 4 bases at J, with 10 bases between. Here the CDR3 DNA reads TGTGCCAGCAGCCAAGTAGGGCCGCGCTATGGCTACACCTTC. This gives the protein CASSQVGPRYGYTF.

J is TRBJ1-5 and V is TRBV28; D unclear. Germline assignment: CDR1 MDHEN and CDR2 SYDVKM. Trimming removed 8 bases from V and 3 bases from J, with 20 bases in between. This CDR3 has 16 amino acids. CDR3 in amino acids: CASESLRGTNNQPQHF. Here the CDR3 DNA reads TGTGCCAGCGAATCCCTCAGAGGTACGAACAATCAGCCCCAGCATTTT.

In this sample, this clonotype turned up a few times. This chain links TRBV7-2 with TRBJ1-5; D uncertain. The CDR3 has 14 residues. Trimming left V 1 base short and J 7 bases short, with 11 bases between. Germline lookup yields CDR1 SGHTA and CDR2 FQGNSA. The CDR3 sequence: CASSLDSGYQPQHF. The CDR3 DNA reads as TGTGCCAGCAGCTTAGACTCCGGGTACCAGCCCCAGCATTTT. Supplemented by reference TRBV7-2 and TRBJ1-5, the full variable domain reads GAGVSQSPSNKVTEKGKDVELRCDPISGHTALYWYRQSLGQGLEFLIYFQGNSAPDKSGLPSDRFSAERTGGSVSTLTIQRTQQEDSAVYLCASSLDSGYQPQHFGDGTRLSIL.

This chain links TRBV7-6 with TRBJ2-1, with 7 bases matching TRBD1. CDR1 SGHVS and CDR2 FNYEAQ come from the germline V gene. With 4 bases clipped from V and 2 bases from J, the junction kept 11 bases outside the gene matches. The CDR3 is 17 amino acids. CDR3 nucleotide sequence: TGTGCCAGCAGCTCACGCTTTAGGGGGCATACCTACAATGAGCAGTTCTTC. It codes for CASSSRFRGHTYNEQFF.

V is TRBV28 and J is TRBJ2-3; the D is unclear. Germline CDR1 reads MDHEN; CDR2 reads SYDVKM. V lost 5 bases and J 1 base, leaving 13 bases between the germline ends. This CDR3 comprises 15 residues. CDR3 region: CASSPSSWGTDTQYF. In nucleotides, the CDR3 is TGTGCCAGCAGTCCCTCGAGTTGGGGCACAGATACGCAGTATTTT.

J is TRBJ1-1 and V is TRBV5-4, with 9 bases aligning to TRBD1. Germline V gene data show CDR1 as SGHNT and CDR2 as YYREEE (reference sequence). The J segment lost 3 bases and the V segment lost 4 bases, leaving 7 bases of the junction unmatched. This CDR3 is built from 15 residues. CDR3 residues: CASSLGGQGDTEAFF. CDR3 sequence (DNA): TGTGCCAGCAGCCTGGGGGGACAGGGAGACACTGAAGCTTTCTTT.

This chain joins TRBV12-3 or TRBV12-4 and TRBJ2-1, with D perhaps assigned TRBD1 or TRBD2 (6 bases each). CDR3 size: 14 residues. Trimming took off 11 bases at V and 7 bases at J, with 21 bases between the two ends. The CDR3 nucleotides are TGTGCCGGCATCACGGGGGCTGGGGTGAATGAGCAGTTCTTC. Translated: CAGITGAGVNEQFF.